One T cell receptor beta chain is described in this entry. This specimen comes from a study of identical twins. CDR1 and CDR2 (germline): SNHLY, FYNNEI. After removal of 6 bases from V and 5 bases from J, the junction contained 9 bases not matched to a gene. The CDR3 has 15 amino acids. TCRdb analysed the 5' RACE reads with MiXCR anew, one entry per CDR3 protein. The repertoire includes roughly 720,000 distinct CDR3 sequences, roughly 18% of them detected once, and 13% sits in the top ten. The sample was also linked to a second study, of T cells expressing NK-cell markers. That paper states: Restricting sorting to alpha-beta TCR T cells was achieved in several experiments by an anti-gamma-delta TCR antibody. Among CD8+ T cells from about six donors, dominant NKG2C+ clonotypes accounted for about 1.0-7.0%.

V is TRBV2 and J is TRBJ2-1; 8 positions match TRBD2. The sequenced sample consisted of PBMCs. This sequence originates from a woman aged 18 to 35 in good health. The DNA for the CDR3 is TGTGCCAGCAGGCGGGGGGCTAGCGGACACAATGAGCAGTTCTTC. The encoded protein is CASRRGASGHNEQFF.